The 23 T cell receptor beta chains reported below all come from one sample, sequenced in a study of T cells in localized non-small cell lung cancer (dated by TCRdb to 2018 to 2021). The library relied on the immunoSEQ multiplex PCR assay. TCRdb took this table from immuneACCESS and kept in-frame rearrangements with V and J called. Such tables lack part of the clones; where checked against another copy, unresolved V genes explain under half of the gap, and the rest is unexplained. The sample has about 2,500 clones on record, less than 40% of them singletons. The top ten hold 4% to 5% of the sample. Source: lymph node tissue, taken before any cancer treatment. Source of these receptors: a male donor aged 60 or older with stage II squamous cell lung carcinoma.

Only a few counts were recorded for this clone. J is TRBJ2-3 and V is TRBV6-8; no firm D call. Looked up from germline, CDR1 is MNHGY and CDR2 is SAAAGT. The V gene lost 0 bases and the J gene lost 11 bases, with 12 bases spanning the gap. There are 13 residues in the CDR3. As DNA, the CDR3 is TGTGCCAGCAGTTACTCAACGGGTCCAGTGCAGTATTTT. Its protein product is CASSYSTGPVQYF.

This chain joins TRBV10-1 and TRBJ2-7, with D possibly matching TRBD2 (6 bases). CDR1 is WNHNN, CDR2 SYGVQD, per germline (reference sequence). The CDR3 is made up of 13 amino acids. V shed 0 bases and J shed 6 bases, with 9 bases lying between them. The CDR3: CASSESPTSEQYF. In nucleotides, the CDR3 is TGCGCCAGCAGTGAGTCCCCGACTAGCGAGCAGTACTTC.

This chain uses TRBV6-8 with TRBJ2-2; D gene unclear. The CDR3 loop spans 13 amino acids. CDR1 and CDR2 (germline): MNHGY, SAAAGT. V was trimmed by 2 bases and J by 6 bases, leaving 7 bases between them. The CDR3 spells CASSYPLPGELFF. For the CDR3, the DNA is TGTGCCAGCAGTTACCCCCTCCCCGGGGAGCTGTTTTTT.

The chain uses TRBV19 and TRBJ2-1; the D gene is possibly TRBD1 (7 bases). V was clipped by 6 bases and J by 5 bases, with 23 bases between them. The V gene's germline CDR1 is LNHDA and CDR2 SQIVND (reference sequence). This CDR3 comprises 17 residues. In DNA form, the CDR3 reads TGTGCCAGTAGCCCCGCCCCGGCAGGGGGGTTAAACAATGAGCAGTTCTTC. Its translation is CASSPAPAGGLNNEQFF.

This clone has a handful of counts. The V gene is TRBV11-3, the J gene TRBJ1-1; a weak D match, TRBD1 (6 bases). CDR1 and CDR2 from the germline V gene are SGHNT and YENEEA. The V and J ends lost 4 bases and 1 base respectively, with 10 bases between them. The CDR3 extends over 14 amino acids. For the CDR3, the DNA is TGTGCCAGCAGCTGGATACAGGGGAACACTGAAGCTTTCTTT. It is translated as CASSWIQGNTEAFF.

The J gene is TRBJ1-5, the V gene TRBV19; D is unresolved. This CDR3 spans 14 amino acids. Germline CDR1 reads LNHDA; CDR2 reads SQIVND (reference sequence). V lost 5 bases and J lost 5, with 13 bases in between. As DNA, the CDR3 is TGTGCCAGTAGTTTAGGATCGTCCTATCAGCCCCAGCATTTT. The encoded protein is CASSLGSSYQPQHF.

The chain uses TRBV19 and TRBJ1-1; TRBD1 is a possible D gene (5 bases). Trimming took off 9 bases at V and 7 bases at J, with 12 bases between the two ends. This CDR3 contains 11 residues. CDR1 is LNHDA, CDR2 SQIVND, per germline (reference sequence). Written as DNA, the CDR3 is TGTGCCAGCCGGGACTGGGTTGAAGCTTTCTTT. As protein: CASRDWVEAFF.

V usage is TRBV11-3 and J usage is TRBJ2-3; D is possibly TRBD2 (7 bases). The CDR3 is 14 residues long. The V gene lost 2 bases and the J gene lost 5 bases, with 11 bases spanning the gap. Germline CDR1 reads SGHNT; CDR2 reads YENEEA. CDR3 in amino acids: CASSLRGGRDTQYF. As DNA, the CDR3 is TGTGCCAGCAGCTTAAGGGGGGGAAGAGATACGCAGTATTTT.

The V gene is TRBV19, the J gene TRBJ1-2; D remains ambiguous. V was shortened by 3 bases and J by 7 bases, with 12 bases between the two germline ends. This CDR3 comprises 13 residues. Germline V gene sequence: CDR1 LNHDA, CDR2 SQIVND (reference sequence). CDR3 sequence: CASSIIEGSGYTF. CDR3 DNA sequence: TGTGCCAGTAGTATTATAGAGGGCAGTGGCTACACCTTC.

This chain links TRBV29-1 with TRBJ2-3; 10 bases line up with TRBD2. CDR3 length: 14 amino acids. V gave up 5 bases and J gave up 3 bases; unmatched junction bases: 5. Germline values: CDR1 SQVTM, CDR2 ANQGSEA. The DNA for the CDR3 is TGCAGCGTTCAGAAGCGGGGGGGGACAGATACGCAGTATTTT. It encodes CSVQKRGGTDTQYF.

The CDR3 region has the DNA TGTGCCAGCTCCAAGACCGGGACAGGGGTTTCCTCTAGCACAGATACGCAGTATTTT. Residues: CASSKTGTGVSSSTDTQYF. V is TRBV18 and J is TRBJ2-3, with 10 nucleotides matching TRBD1. After removal of 6 bases from V and 0 bases from J, the junction contained 15 bases not matched to a gene. The CDR3 spans 19 residues. The germline CDR1 and CDR2 sequences are KGHSH and LQKENI.

This chain connects TRBV6-8 to TRBJ1-2; D gene ambiguous. The length of the CDR3 is 14 residues. The V gene lost 6 bases and the J gene lost 0 bases, with 11 bases spanning the gap. Looked up from germline, CDR1 is MNHGY and CDR2 is SAAAGT. CDR3 loop: CASRPRAANYGYTF. DNA for the CDR3: TGTGCCAGCAGGCCTCGGGCAGCTAACTATGGCTACACCTTC.

The sample holds a few counts of this clone. The genes are TRBV6-8 and TRBJ1-6; D unresolved. Looked up from germline, CDR1 is MNHGY and CDR2 is SAAAGT. The V and J ends lost 10 bases and 7 bases respectively, with 11 bases between them. This CDR3 is 12 amino acids long. The CDR3 spells CATRNLNSPLHF. For the CDR3, the DNA is TGTGCCACGCGAAATTTGAATTCACCCCTCCACTTT.

This chain joins TRBV1 and TRBJ1-5; the table's D call TRBD1 went unverified against the DNA. TRBV1 is an annotated pseudogene. The CDR3 sequence is 15 residues long. The CDR3 DNA follows: TGCGCCAGCAGCCACACAGGGGATGGGAATCAGCCCCAGCATTTT. It yields the protein CASSHTGDGNQPQHF.

This clone was picked up a small number of times. The gene calls are TRBV6-8 and TRBJ1-1; D gene unclear. The CDR3 runs 14 residues. Germline CDR1 MNHGY, CDR2 SAAAGT. The germline V and J ends were trimmed by 6 bases and 1 base, with 12 bases remaining between them. CDR3 amino acids: CASSQDVTNTEAFF. For the CDR3, the DNA is TGTGCCAGCAGCCAAGACGTAACGAACACTGAAGCTTTCTTT.

The genes are TRBV25-1 and TRBJ1-1; D gene uncertain. Germline V CDR1 and CDR2: MGHDK, SYGVNS. This CDR3 comprises 12 residues. Trimming left V 2 bases short and J 9 bases short, with 10 bases between. In DNA form, the CDR3 reads TGTGCCAGCAGTGAAGGTGGATATAAAGCTTTCTTT. Its protein is CASSEGGYKAFF.

The chain uses TRBV6-8 and TRBJ1-2, with D possibly TRBD1 on 5 matching bases. V lost 2 bases and J lost 5, with 15 bases in between. The V gene's germline CDR1 is MNHGY and CDR2 SAAAGT. This CDR3 is 15 amino acids long. CDR3 amino acids: CASSYNLGPGYGYTF. The CDR3 DNA follows: TGTGCCAGCAGTTACAATCTAGGGCCAGGGTATGGCTACACCTTC.

J is TRBJ2-1 and V is TRBV19; 11 bases match TRBD1. CDR1 and CDR2 from the germline V gene are LNHDA and SQIVND (reference sequence). The CDR3 spans 16 residues. The trim removed 9 bases at V and 5 bases at J, leaving 12 bases unmatched. The DNA for the CDR3 is TGTGCCAGCCGCGGGCCGAGGGACAGGGGGGACAATGAGCAGTTCTTC. Protein sequence: CASRGPRDRGDNEQFF.

The chain combines TRBV6-7 with TRBJ2-7, with D tentatively TRBD1 (5 bases). TRBV6-7 is an ORF, with its function uncertain. CDR3 size: 13 residues. V was pared by 6 bases and J by 6 bases, with 15 bases between. The CDR3 protein is CASRNSGLGEQYF. The CDR3, as DNA: TGTGCCAGCAGGAACTCAGGGTTGGGCGAGCAGTACTTC.

V is TRBV9 and J is TRBJ2-6; the D call may be TRBD1 or TRBD2 (6 bases each). The V end was cut by 4 bases, the J end by 0 bases, with 17 bases between. Germline CDR1 and CDR2: SGDLS and YYNGEE. The CDR3 contains 18 residues. The CDR3 DNA follows: TGTGCCAGCAGCTCTAGGGGGGCGCCAGGCTCTGGGGCCAACGTCCTGACTTTC. Amino acid sequence: CASSSRGAPGSGANVLTF.

This rearrangement joins TRBV6-1 to TRBJ1-4; unclear D gene. Germline V gene data show CDR1 as MNHNS and CDR2 as SASEGT. This CDR3 contains 16 residues. Trimming shortened V by 0 bases and J by 0 bases, and 8 bases separated the two germline ends. CDR3 coding DNA: TGTGCCAGCAGTGAAGCGCTCGAGTCAACTAATGAAAAACTGTTTTTT. This encodes CASSEALESTNEKLFF.

The V call is TRBV11-3, the J call TRBJ1-2, with D perhaps matching TRBD1 (5 bases). The CDR3 runs 14 residues. Trimming removed 4 bases from V and 2 bases from J, with 11 bases in between. Per the germline V gene, CDR1 is SGHNT and CDR2 is YENEEA. CDR3 sequence (DNA): TGTGCCAGCAGCTCTACGGGGGTAAACTATGGCTACACCTTC. Translation gives CASSSTGVNYGYTF.

This clone was picked up a small number of times. CDR3 residues: CASSPLGTGELFF. The DNA for the CDR3 is TGTGCCAGCAGCCCCCTGGGCACCGGGGAGCTGTTTTTT. The chain couples TRBV6-8 to TRBJ2-2; D is uncertain. V dropped 6 bases and J dropped 4 bases, with 9 bases sitting between them. Germline values: CDR1 MNHGY, CDR2 SAAAGT. The CDR3 loop spans 13 amino acids.